This T cell receptor (beta chain) is drawn from a study of post-analysis software for immune sequencing data. Whole-study context: The disease courses covered relapsing-remitting, secondary progressive and progressive-relapsing multiple sclerosis.

The CDR3 is 17 residues long. The germline gives CDR1 MGHRA, CDR2 YSYEKL. With V trimmed by 0 bases and J by 2 bases, 5 bases remained unmatched. General observations from the study: Compared with controls, patients showed significantly lower normalized Chao1 diversity. Same-batch preparations were strongly co-clustered by F measure. The five TRBV segments detected at higher frequency in patients than in controls included TRBV5-6, TRBV5-1 and TRBV20-1.

As to this clonotype: As yet, its antigen is unknown.

Researchers reported that TCR beta cDNA libraries carried unique molecular identifiers. TCRdb reprocessed the PCR reads via MiXCR and lists one record per CDR3 protein. Of 430,000 or so distinct CDR3 sequences listed, 39% were seen once; the top ten hold 7.6%. This TCR came from a girl aged 2 to 10 with multiple sclerosis. The sample was blood. The chain recombines TRBV4-1 with TRBJ2-1, with TRBD2 identical over 9 bases. CDR3 sequence (DNA): TGCGCCAGCAGCCAAGAGCCCCCTAGCGGGGCCTACAATGAGCAGTTCTTC. This gives the protein CASSQEPPSGAYNEQFF.